The T cell receptor (beta chain) under discussion was sequenced for a study of T cell responses to AZD1222 COVID-19 vaccine. Study-wide findings and caveats: No day 14 peak samples; only post-peak repertoires were characterized. White British ancestry dominated among donors, who included more females, and clonal diversity was possibly underestimated.

This clone was detected once. The antigen is undetermined. Profiling relied on immunoSEQ multiplex PCR, and the TCRdb table lists in-frame clones only, not all of them. The table shows about 190,000 clones, with approximately 90% occurring only once. V trimming: 4 bases; J trimming: 0 bases; junction bases outside the gene matches: 9. CDR1 and CDR2 from the germline V gene are SGHNT and YYREEE (reference sequence). CDR3 length: 16 amino acids. The sample was peripheral blood, taken on day 0 of AZD1222 vaccination. The TCR sequence derives from an adult in good health. V usage is TRBV5-4 and J usage is TRBJ2-7, with TRBD1 matching over 8 bases. Written as DNA, the CDR3 is TGTGCCAGCAGCCAACTTACAGGGGGGAGCTCCTACGAGCAGTACTTC. It is translated as CASSQLTGGSSYEQYF.